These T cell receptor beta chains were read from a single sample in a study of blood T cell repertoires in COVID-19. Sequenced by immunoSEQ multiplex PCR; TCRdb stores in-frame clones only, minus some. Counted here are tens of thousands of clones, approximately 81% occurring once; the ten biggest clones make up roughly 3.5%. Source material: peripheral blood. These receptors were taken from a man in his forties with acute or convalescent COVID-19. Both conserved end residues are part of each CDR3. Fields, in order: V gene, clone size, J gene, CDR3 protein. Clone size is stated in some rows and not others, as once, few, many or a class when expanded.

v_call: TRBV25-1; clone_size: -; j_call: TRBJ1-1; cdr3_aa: CASSPKTRASAFF
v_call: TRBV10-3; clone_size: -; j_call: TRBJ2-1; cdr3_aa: CAISDPSPGTTINEQFF
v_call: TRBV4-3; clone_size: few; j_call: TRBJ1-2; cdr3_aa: CASSQNRGREKHGYTF
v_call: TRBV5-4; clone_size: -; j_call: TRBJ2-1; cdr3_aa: CASRLGQGSNNEQFF
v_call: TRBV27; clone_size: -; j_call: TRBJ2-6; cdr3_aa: CATSGSAGANVLTF
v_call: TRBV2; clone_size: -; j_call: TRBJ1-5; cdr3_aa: CACDRGSQPQHF
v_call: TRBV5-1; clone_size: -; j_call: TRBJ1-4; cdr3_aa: CASTPGVTNEKLFF
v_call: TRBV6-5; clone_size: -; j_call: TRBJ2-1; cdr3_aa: CASILRGGSYNEQFF
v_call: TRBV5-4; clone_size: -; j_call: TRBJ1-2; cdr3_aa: CASSLSVINYGYTF
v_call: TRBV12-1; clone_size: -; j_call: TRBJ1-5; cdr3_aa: CASSFRQGCQPQHF
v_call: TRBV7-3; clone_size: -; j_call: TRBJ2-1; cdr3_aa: CASSLMAGGPLEQFF
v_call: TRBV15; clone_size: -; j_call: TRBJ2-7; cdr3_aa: CATSRGTGAYEQYF
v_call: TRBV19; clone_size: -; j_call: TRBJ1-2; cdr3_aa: CASSMAGTNYGYTF
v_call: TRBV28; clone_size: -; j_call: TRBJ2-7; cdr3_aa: CASSFPGQDLEYF
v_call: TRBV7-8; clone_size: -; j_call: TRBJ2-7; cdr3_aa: CASSSLAGSSYEQYF
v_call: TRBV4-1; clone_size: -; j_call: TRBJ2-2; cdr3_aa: CASSHEQGVVTGELFF
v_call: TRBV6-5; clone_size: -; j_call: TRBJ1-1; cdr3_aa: CASTGLAGRTEAFF
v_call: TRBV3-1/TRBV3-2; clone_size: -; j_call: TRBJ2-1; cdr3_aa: CASSHNNEQFF
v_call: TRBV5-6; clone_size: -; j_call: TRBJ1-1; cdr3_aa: CASSLGRRNTEAFF
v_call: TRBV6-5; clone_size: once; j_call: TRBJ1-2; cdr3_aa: CASSSGLGYGYTF
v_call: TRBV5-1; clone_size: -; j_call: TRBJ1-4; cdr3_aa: CASSLAGTFNEKLFF
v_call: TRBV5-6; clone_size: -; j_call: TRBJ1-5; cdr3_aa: CASSFGTGNQPQHF
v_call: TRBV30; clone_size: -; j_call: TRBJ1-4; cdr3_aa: CAWSPELRTNEKLFF
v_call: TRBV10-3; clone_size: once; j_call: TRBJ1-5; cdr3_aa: CATGTGDPNQPQHF
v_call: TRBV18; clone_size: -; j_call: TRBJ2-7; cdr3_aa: CASSPQDRDYEQYF
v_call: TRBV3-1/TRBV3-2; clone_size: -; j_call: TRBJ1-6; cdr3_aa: CASSQETGVSYNSPLHF
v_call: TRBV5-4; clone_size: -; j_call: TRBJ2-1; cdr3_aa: CASSYPEGREQFF
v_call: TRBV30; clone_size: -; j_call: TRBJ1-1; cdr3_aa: CAWSRPGQGITEAFF
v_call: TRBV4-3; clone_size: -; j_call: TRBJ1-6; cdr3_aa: CASSQDRVGNSPLHF
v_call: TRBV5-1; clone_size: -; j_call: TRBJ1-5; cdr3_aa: CASSWGDREGNQPQHF
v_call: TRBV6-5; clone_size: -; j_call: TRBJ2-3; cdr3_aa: CATLVGDWTDTQYF
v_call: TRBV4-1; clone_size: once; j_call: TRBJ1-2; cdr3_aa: CASSQEGTGGPDGYTF
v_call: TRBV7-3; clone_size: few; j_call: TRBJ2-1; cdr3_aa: CASSLKRQGSYNEQFF
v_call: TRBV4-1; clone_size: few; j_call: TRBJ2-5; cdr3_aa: CASSHPREAVQETQYF
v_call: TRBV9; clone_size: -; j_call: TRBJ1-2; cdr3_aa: CASSGHSRGEGGGYGYTF
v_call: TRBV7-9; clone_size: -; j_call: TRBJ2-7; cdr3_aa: CASSLGGNSYEQYF
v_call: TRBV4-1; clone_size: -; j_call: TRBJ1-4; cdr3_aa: CASSQDPPPNEKLFF
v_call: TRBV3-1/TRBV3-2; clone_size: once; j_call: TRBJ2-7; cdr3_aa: CASSTTSGDPYEQYF
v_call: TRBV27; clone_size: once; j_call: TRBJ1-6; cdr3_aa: CASSLNSPGRDSPLHF
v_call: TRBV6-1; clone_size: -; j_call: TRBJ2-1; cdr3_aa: CASSEGLASYNEQFF
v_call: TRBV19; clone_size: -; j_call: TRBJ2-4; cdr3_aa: CASSKNTGAKNIQYF
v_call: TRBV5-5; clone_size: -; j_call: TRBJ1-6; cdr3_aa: CASSLVGTVGSPLHF
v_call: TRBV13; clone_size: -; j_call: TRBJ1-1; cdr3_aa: CASSPYRAGHTEAFF
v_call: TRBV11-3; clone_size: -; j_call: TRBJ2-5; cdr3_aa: CASTAFVPHRDRQETQYF
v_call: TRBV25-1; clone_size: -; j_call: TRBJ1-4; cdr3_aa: CASSEWGQGREKLFF
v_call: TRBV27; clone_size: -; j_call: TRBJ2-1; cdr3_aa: CASSLETDSYNEQFF
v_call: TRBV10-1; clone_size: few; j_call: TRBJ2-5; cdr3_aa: CASAGGRGETQYF
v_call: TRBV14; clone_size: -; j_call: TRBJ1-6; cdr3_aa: CASSRPLGPGINSPLHF
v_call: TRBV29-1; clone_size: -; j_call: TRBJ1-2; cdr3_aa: CSVEDQGDGGYTF
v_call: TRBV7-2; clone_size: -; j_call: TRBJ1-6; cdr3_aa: CASSLRTGGNNSPLHF
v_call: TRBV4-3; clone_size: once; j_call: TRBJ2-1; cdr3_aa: CASSQGTGIYNEQFF
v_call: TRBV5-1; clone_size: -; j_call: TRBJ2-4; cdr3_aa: CASSLAGGTKNIQYF
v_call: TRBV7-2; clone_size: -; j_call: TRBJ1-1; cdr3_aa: CASSFISGQSLNTEAFF
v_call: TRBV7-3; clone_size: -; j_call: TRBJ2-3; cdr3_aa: CASSLFLGDTQYF
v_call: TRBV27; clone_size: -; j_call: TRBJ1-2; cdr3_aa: CARAQGLSGYTF
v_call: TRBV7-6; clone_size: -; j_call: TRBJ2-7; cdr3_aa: CASSLGTGGLGYEQYF
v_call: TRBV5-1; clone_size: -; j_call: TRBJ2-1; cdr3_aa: CASRGRAGDSYNEQFF
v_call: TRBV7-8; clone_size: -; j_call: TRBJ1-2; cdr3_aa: CASSRDREYGYTF
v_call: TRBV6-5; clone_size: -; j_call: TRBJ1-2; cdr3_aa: CASRRQGGYTF